The clone carrying this TCR beta chain was detected only once. This entry comes from a study of blood T cell repertoires in COVID-19. The wider study: The origin of the acute and convalescent COVID-19 samples was the United States, Italy and Spain. The analysed material was cDNA or gDNA that came from T cells, B-cell-depleted T cells, or PBMCs.

Residents of about two dozen US areas, aged 18 to 89 years, made up the participants. Participants were placed into cohorts based on the clinical history they reported. The CDR3 has 12 amino acids. Deletions cut 5 bases from V and 6 bases from J, with 8 bases between. CDR1 SGHRS and CDR2 YFSETQ come from the germline V gene. Measured with immunoSEQ multiplex PCR; TCRdb has only the in-frame clones, and not every one. The sample shows roughly 280,000 clones, over 85% of them seen only once. The chain is built from TRBV5-1 and TRBJ2-2; maybe TRBD2 (5 bases). The sequence came from a woman aged 60 to 75 who had recovered from COVID-19. The sequenced material came from PBMCs or T cells enriched from blood (not recorded which). The CDR3 sequence is CASSSSPGELFF. CDR3 coding DNA: TGCGCCAGCAGTTCTAGCCCCGGGGAGCTGTTTTTT.